These 22 T cell receptor beta chains share one sample of origin, sequenced in a study of cytomegalovirus exposure and HLA in healthy donors. PCR used 60 Vbeta primers and 13 Jbeta primers. Method: immunoSEQ multiplex PCR; TCRdb's copy keeps in-frame clones and lacks some. The sample includes approximately 150,000 clones, 61% of them seen just once. The sample was PBMCs. Every receptor here comes from a male donor in good health and CMV-seronegative.

The rearrangement uses TRBV28 and TRBJ1-2; TRBD1 aligns across 11 bases. J lost 3 bases, V lost 8 bases, and 8 bases had no gene match. The CDR3 is 15 amino acids. The V gene's germline CDR1 is MDHEN and CDR2 SYDVKM. The DNA for the CDR3 is TGTGCCAGCGGAGGACAGGGGGCGCGACACTATGGCTACACCTTC. Translated, it gives CASGGQGARHYGYTF.

A single count supports this clone. The rearrangement joins TRBV10-3 to TRBJ2-5; TRBD2 aligns across 9 bases. CDR1 ENHRY and CDR2 SYGVKD come from the germline V gene. Trimming removed 8 bases from V and 10 bases from J; junction bases left unmatched: 17. The CDR3 is 15 residues long. The CDR3 protein is CAIRKESGAGGDQYF. The CDR3 DNA reads TGTGCCATCCGAAAGGAGAGTGGGGCGGGGGGGGACCAGTACTTC.

This chain links TRBV15 with TRBJ1-2; the match to TRBD1 covers 9 bases. The germline CDR1 and CDR2 sequences are LNHNV and YYDKDF (reference sequence). The V and J ends lost 0 bases and 8 bases, in that order; junction bases with no gene match: 7. This CDR3 has 15 residues. CDR3 sequence (DNA): TGTGCCACCAGCAGAGATCGGAGGACAGGGGAGGGCTACACCTTC. Protein sequence: CATSRDRRTGEGYTF.

In this sample, this clone turned up a few times. The chain combines TRBV28 with TRBJ2-1, with 11 bases matching TRBD2. The CDR3 sequence is 16 residues long. J gave up 3 bases and V 2 bases, and 3 bases lay outside the gene matches. The germline CDR1 and CDR2 sequences are MDHEN and SYDVKM. The CDR3 sequence: CASSLGTSGFYNEQFF. Here the CDR3 DNA reads TGTGCCAGCAGTTTAGGGACTAGCGGATTCTACAATGAGCAGTTCTTC.

V gene TRBV18 combines with J gene TRBJ2-7; D not resolved. The germline CDR1 and CDR2 sequences are KGHSH and LQKENI. With 4 bases removed from V and 7 bases from J, the gap between germline ends came to 8 bases. The CDR3 is made up of 11 amino acids. The CDR3 sequence: CASSLQEEQYF. CDR3 nucleotides: TGTGCCAGCTCACTACAAGAAGAGCAGTACTTC.

The rearrangement joins TRBV6-5 to TRBJ1-2; 8 bases align to TRBD1. Germline V gives CDR1 MNHEY, CDR2 SVGAGI. V lost 5 bases and J lost 0; bases outside the gene matches: 5. The CDR3 has 15 residues. CDR3 in DNA: TGTGCCAGCAGTGCAACAGGGGGTGCTAACTATGGCTACACCTTC. It encodes CASSATGGANYGYTF.

The chain joins TRBV9 to TRBJ1-3, with D maybe TRBD1 (5 bases). The CDR3 is 18 amino acids. V shed 0 bases and J shed 3 bases, with 19 bases lying between them. CDR1 and CDR2 (germline): SGDLS, YYNGEE. The CDR3 DNA reads as TGTGCCAGCAGCGTAGATGGGTGGGGCTCTTCTAATGGAAACACCATATATTTT. Its translation is CASSVDGWGSSNGNTIYF. Together with reference TRBV9 and TRBJ1-3, the CDR3 gives the full variable domain: DSGVTQTPKHLITATGQRVTLRCSPRSGDLSVYWYQQSLDQGLQFLIQYYNGEERAKGNILERFSAQQFPDLHSELNLSSLELGDSALYFCASSVDGWGSSNGNTIYFGEGSWLTVV.

CDR3 in DNA: TGTGCCATCAGGGAGGCGGGGGGCGGGTACGAGCAGTACTTC. Its translation: CAIREAGGGYEQYF. The V gene is TRBV10-3, the J gene TRBJ2-7, with 8 nucleotides matching TRBD2. Germline CDR1 ENHRY, CDR2 SYGVKD. There are 14 residues in the CDR3. Losses at the gene ends were 6 bases for V and 4 bases for J; bases not matched to a gene: 8.

This CDR3 reads CASSQGAYEQYF. The CDR3 DNA sequence: TGTGCCAGCAGCCAGGGGGCCTACGAGCAGTACTTC. The J gene is TRBJ2-5, the V gene TRBV11-2; 7 bases line up with TRBD1. The end of the DNA aligns better with TRBJ2-7, so the J call may be wrong. This CDR3 region has 12 residues. Germline V lookup: CDR1 SGHAT, CDR2 FQNNGV.

Remarks on this clone: The sample contains more than one DNA sequence encoding this CDR3. This sequence joins TRBV6-5 and TRBJ1-5, with TRBD1 identical over 8 bases. This CDR3 contains 13 residues. Looked up from germline, CDR1 is MNHEY and CDR2 is SVGAGI. The trim removed 6 bases at V and 5 bases at J, leaving 3 bases unmatched. The CDR3 loop is CASSSDRDQPQHF. CDR3 coding DNA: TGTGCCAGCAGCTCGGACAGGGATCAGCCCCAGCATTTT.

This chain uses TRBV30 with TRBJ1-4, with TRBD1 matching 7 bases. J lost 8 bases, V lost 6 bases, and 15 bases had no gene match. The CDR3 length is 15 residues. Germline lookup yields CDR1 GTSNPN and CDR2 SVGIG (reference sequence). CDR3 bases: TGTGCCTGCGTCCCTACAGGGGCCCTGGCGGAAAAACTGTTTTTT. This encodes CACVPTGALAEKLFF.

The count of this clone is one. The chain has TRBV6-6 and TRBJ1-1; 7 bases align to TRBD1. V lost 6 bases and J lost 1; bases outside the gene matches: 8. This CDR3 spans 15 amino acids. Germline V lookup: CDR1 MNHNY, CDR2 SVGAGI (reference sequence). The CDR3: CASSQRQGTNTEAFF. In DNA, the CDR3 is TGTGCCAGCAGCCAAAGACAGGGAACGAACACTGAAGCTTTCTTT.

This clone was seen only a few times. The V and J genes are TRBV19 and TRBJ1-5, with 7 bases lining up with TRBD1. Per the germline V gene, CDR1 is LNHDA and CDR2 is SQIVND (reference sequence). Germline trimming cut 6 bases from V and 6 bases from J; bases unmatched to any gene: 8. The CDR3 is 14 amino acids. CDR3 in amino acids: CASRLGTALQPQHF. CDR3 bases: TGTGCCAGTAGACTTGGGACAGCTCTTCAGCCCCAGCATTTT.

The genes are TRBV6-1 and TRBJ1-4, with 10 nucleotides matching TRBD1. The CDR3 length is 14 residues. The germline CDR1 and CDR2 sequences are MNHNS and SASEGT. J gave up 5 bases and V 6 bases, and 3 bases lay outside the gene matches. The CDR3 sequence is CASRVGQGNEKLFF. The CDR3 region has the DNA TGTGCCAGCAGGGTGGGACAGGGGAATGAAAAACTGTTTTTT.

The chain is built from TRBV28 and TRBJ1-5; TRBD1 aligns across 10 bases. J gave up 7 bases and V 4 bases, and 10 bases lay outside the gene matches. This CDR3 is built from 16 residues. Germline CDR1 reads MDHEN; CDR2 reads SYDVKM. The chain's CDR3 is CASSSGDRGIRQPQHF. The CDR3 region has the DNA TGTGCCAGCAGTTCGGGGGACAGGGGAATTCGGCAGCCCCAGCATTTT.

The chain links TRBV5-1 to TRBJ2-5; 9 bases line up with TRBD1. CDR3 length equals 15 residues. The germline V gene has CDR1 SGHRS and CDR2 YFSETQ. The trim removed 0 bases at V and 3 bases at J, leaving 3 bases unmatched. CDR3 nucleotides: TGCGCCAGCAGCTTGGTGGGACAGGGCGAAGAGACCCAGTACTTC. Its translation is CASSLVGQGEETQYF.

The chain carries TRBV5-6 and TRBJ1-1, with 11 bases identical to TRBD1. This CDR3 spans 16 amino acids. V trimming: 4 bases; J trimming: 4 bases; junction bases outside the gene matches: 9. Germline values: CDR1 SGHDT, CDR2 YYEEEE. The CDR3 loop reads CASSPRTGGWTTEAFF. For the CDR3, the DNA is TGTGCCAGCAGCCCTCGGACAGGGGGCTGGACCACTGAAGCTTTCTTT.

J is TRBJ2-3 and V is TRBV5-6; possibly TRBD1 for D (7 bases). V gave up 4 bases and J gave up 6 bases, with 21 bases separating them. Per the germline V gene, CDR1 is SGHDT and CDR2 is YYEEEE. This CDR3 contains 16 residues. The CDR3: CASSPLAPEGADTQYF. The CDR3, as DNA: TGTGCCAGCAGCCCTCTCGCGCCGGAGGGGGCGGATACGCAGTATTTT.

The chain has TRBV19 and TRBJ1-1, with no clear D. Between the trimmed V and J ends, which lost 2 bases and 1 base, there was a span of 5 bases. CDR3 length: 13 residues. Germline V gene sequence: CDR1 LNHDA, CDR2 SQIVND (reference sequence). The CDR3 reads CASSINRNTEAFF. DNA of the CDR3: TGTGCCAGTAGTATAAACAGGAACACTGAAGCTTTCTTT.

This chain joins TRBV5-6 and TRBJ1-1; 11 bases match TRBD1. The CDR3 has 15 residues. V dropped 1 base and J dropped 4; count of bases not matched to a gene: 3. Germline lookup yields CDR1 SGHDT and CDR2 YYEEEE. DNA for the CDR3: TGTGCCAGCAGCTTGTGGGACAGGGGGGCCACTGAAGCTTTCTTT. Residues: CASSLWDRGATEAFF.

The chain has TRBV6-5 and TRBJ1-1; 7 bases align to TRBD1. V shed 6 bases and J 5 bases; nucleotides not matched to a gene: 9. Germline V CDR1 and CDR2: MNHEY, SVGAGI. The CDR3 sequence is 14 residues long. CDR3 nucleotide sequence: TGTGCCAGCAGCCCCCTGACAGGGACGACTGAAGCTTTCTTT. Its translation is CASSPLTGTTEAFF.

The genes are TRBV9 and TRBJ1-1; possible D gene TRBD1, 6 bases. CDR3 length: 16 amino acids. Germline assignment: CDR1 SGDLS and CDR2 YYNGEE. V was trimmed by 4 bases and J by 3 bases, leaving 19 bases between them. CDR3 nucleotides: TGTGCCAGCAGCCCAAGGGGACAAGTTTGGGACACTGAAGCTTTCTTT. It encodes CASSPRGQVWDTEAFF.